This is a list of T cell receptor beta chains from one sample in a study of memory CD4+ T cells and cytomegalovirus serostatus. Sequenced by immunoSEQ multiplex PCR; TCRdb stores in-frame clones only, minus some. The sample lists 20,000 to 30,000 clones; about 80% were seen once. The sample comprised memory CD4+ T cells from blood. The receptor set was obtained from an adult in good health and CMV-seronegative. CDR3s include the opening cysteine and the closing phenylalanine or tryptophan. The order of the fields is J gene, V gene, CDR3 protein.

>TRBJ2-7|TRBV18
CASSLSGQGNPTYEQYF
>TRBJ1-3|TRBV7-9
CASSLGRDSGSSGNTIYF
>TRBJ2-3|TRBV10-3
CAIGGSPSGDTQYF
>TRBJ1-1|TRBV7-8
CASSLTEQGLGIIGLLTEAFF
>TRBJ2-2|TRBV7-9
CASSPKLAGGGNTGELFF
>TRBJ2-1|TRBV13
CASSFRRGRYNEQFF
>TRBJ2-5|TRBV6-5
CASSWTSAGSQETQYF
>TRBJ2-2|TRBV10-3
CAISESWPGGNSGELFF
>TRBJ1-1|TRBV14
CASSHTQGWAFF
>TRBJ1-5|TRBV28
CASSLSAGFGSINQPQHF
>TRBJ2-3|TRBV28
CASSFTDTQYF
>TRBJ2-7|TRBV6-1
CASSSPLEEQYF
>TRBJ2-3|TRBV29-1
CSVGVAGGPNTQYF
>TRBJ1-2|TRBV6-5
CASSSDNRNGYTF
>TRBJ1-3|TRBV6-1
CASLDREQRNTIYF
>TRBJ1-3|TRBV2
CASRYGRQHSGNTIYF
>TRBJ2-3|TRBV28
CASSPDRFTDTQYF
>TRBJ1-2|TRBV6-5
CASSAEGGGYGYTF
>TRBJ1-6|TRBV6-5
CASRPGHLSPLHF
>TRBJ1-1|TRBV29-1
CSVDLDRKAFF
>TRBJ2-1|TRBV10-1
CASSENSPNEQFF
>TRBJ2-7|TRBV5-1
CASSARQGLDEQYF
>TRBJ2-4|TRBV5-1
CASSLDMSGVSIQYF
>TRBJ1-2|TRBV6-4
CASSRQLNYGYTF
>TRBJ2-7|TRBV4-3
CASSQEDRGLYEQYF
>TRBJ2-1|TRBV5-1
CASSSGQPYNEQFF
>TRBJ1-1|TRBV7-6
CASSLGPRVGTEAFF
>TRBJ1-1|TRBV6-5
CASSYGSTEAFF
>TRBJ2-1|TRBV11-2
CASSLAGASYNEQFF
>TRBJ1-5|TRBV7-2
CASSLDGQINQPQHF
>TRBJ2-7|TRBV5-1
CASTPGGSYEQYF
>TRBJ1-1|TRBV19
CATYSQGKAFF